The rows below give T cell receptor beta chains drawn from one sample of a study of shared clonotypes between healthy human individuals. Profiling relied on immunoSEQ multiplex PCR, and the TCRdb table lists in-frame clones only, not all of them. The sample holds over 850,000 clones, around 78% seen once. Sequences were obtained from memory CD4+ T cells from PBMCs. All receptors derive from a young man in good health. Some clones in this sample may be carry-over from other donors' samples. Both conserved end residues are part of each CDR3. A D gene is named only where the DNA matches it firmly. Expanded clones get a size class; other rows say once, few or many, or leave the size out.

CDR3 length	clone size	V gene	D gene	J gene	CDR3 protein	CDR3 DNA
14	NA	TRBV6-4	NA	TRBJ1-2	CASSAMSHRYGYTF	TGTGCCAGCAGTGCTATGTCACACCGCTATGGCTACACCTTC
13	NA	TRBV28	NA	TRBJ1-2	CASSSDSSGGYTF	TGTGCCAGCAGTTCCGACAGTAGTGGGGGCTACACCTTC
13	few	TRBV5-1	NA	TRBJ2-2	CASSLGNTGELFF	TGCGCCAGCAGCTTGGGAAACACCGGGGAGCTGTTTTTT
16	NA	TRBV18	NA	TRBJ2-2	CASSPRAHTNTGELFF	TGTGCCAGCTCACCACGGGCCCATACGAACACCGGGGAGCTGTTTTTT
14	NA	TRBV25-1	NA	TRBJ1-5	CAGDRRGMDQPQHF	TGTGCCGGAGACCGAAGGGGTATGGATCAGCCCCAGCATTTT
14	once	TRBV5-1	NA	TRBJ2-2	CASSLAVAGRELFF	TGCGCCAGCAGCTTGGCGGTAGCTGGCCGGGAGCTGTTTTTT
14	NA	TRBV5-1	NA	TRBJ1-1	CASSLGRTNTEAFF	TGCGCCAGCAGCTTGGGGCGGACGAACACTGAAGCTTTCTTT
12	NA	TRBV7-2	NA	TRBJ1-1	CASSSPGSGAFF	TGTGCCAGCAGCTCCCCGGGGTCGGGGGCTTTCTTT
15	NA	TRBV27	TRBD1	TRBJ2-6	CASSYRGPGANVLTF	TGTGCCAGCAGTTACAGGGGGCCTGGGGCCAACGTCCTGACTTTC
16	NA	TRBV28	NA	TRBJ2-3	CASSTPAGGSTDTQYF	TGTGCCAGCAGTACCCCCGCTGGAGGGAGCACAGATACGCAGTATTTT
16	NA	TRBV5-1	NA	TRBJ2-1	CASSLVSGLGNNEQFF	TGCGCCAGCAGCTTGGTGTCGGGACTGGGTAACAATGAGCAGTTCTTC
14	once	TRBV27	NA	TRBJ1-2	CASSLRGDPYGYTF	TGTGCCAGCAGTTTACGGGGAGATCCCTATGGCTACACCTTC
12	few	TRBV7-2	NA	TRBJ1-2	CASSFPNYGYTF	TGTGCCAGCAGCTTTCCTAACTATGGCTACACCTTC
14	NA	TRBV5-1	NA	TRBJ1-5	CASSLYGGYQPQHF	TGCGCCAGCAGCTTGTATGGCGGATATCAGCCCCAGCATTTT
14	NA	TRBV18	NA	TRBJ2-5	CASSPLDQGETQYF	TGTGCCAGCTCACCATTGGACCAGGGGGAGACCCAGTACTTC
10	few	TRBV29-1	NA	TRBJ1-1	CSARTDEAFF	TGCAGCGCTCGGACGGATGAAGCTTTCTTT
15	NA	TRBV28	TRBD2	TRBJ2-7	CAAAGGRGRSGEQYF	TGTGCAGCGGCGGGGGGGCGAGGGAGGTCGGGTGAGCAGTACTTC
12	NA	TRBV5-1	NA	TRBJ1-1	CASSSPGTEAFF	TGCGCCAGCAGCTCCCCTGGTACTGAAGCTTTCTTT
15	NA	TRBV5-1	TRBD2	TRBJ2-7	CASSLDGRGPYEQYF	TGCGCCAGCAGCTTGGACGGGAGGGGACCCTACGAGCAGTACTTC
13	NA	TRBV2	NA	TRBJ2-5	CASRPAGQETQYF	TGTGCCAGCAGGCCCGCGGGCCAAGAGACCCAGTACTTC
18	once	TRBV16	TRBD1	TRBJ1-1	CASSPPGRGQGGITEAFF	TGTGCCAGCAGTCCACCTGGCAGGGGGCAAGGGGGTATCACTGAAGCTTTCTTT
15	once	TRBV5-6	TRBD1	TRBJ2-7	CASSLGGQGPYEQYF	TGTGCCAGCAGCTTGGGGGGACAGGGTCCATACGAGCAGTACTTC
16	once	TRBV30	TRBD1	TRBJ2-2	CAWSPLAGQDTGELFF	TGTGCCTGGAGTCCTTTAGCAGGACAGGACACCGGGGAGCTGTTTTTT
14	NA	TRBV5-1	NA	TRBJ2-7	CASSSSPEGGEQYF	TGCGCCAGCAGCTCCTCTCCGGAGGGCGGCGAGCAGTACTTC
15	NA	TRBV6-1	NA	TRBJ2-3	CASSEVWSGADTQYF	TGTGCCAGCAGTGAAGTGTGGTCGGGTGCAGATACGCAGTATTTT
12	NA	TRBV12-1	NA	TRBJ1-2	CASSHEARGDTF	TGTGCCAGCAGCCATGAGGCCAGGGGTGATACCTTC
12	NA	TRBV6-1	NA	TRBJ2-1	CASSEVSSRTFF	TGTGCCAGCAGTGAAGTCTCTAGTAGAACGTTCTTC
15	NA	TRBV7-8	TRBD1	TRBJ2-1	CASSLVTGGYNEQFF	TGTGCCAGCAGCTTAGTGACAGGGGGGTACAATGAGCAGTTCTTC
16	NA	TRBV6-6	NA	TRBJ2-1	CASSSFLADSYNEQFF	TGTGCCAGCAGTTCGTTTTTAGCGGACTCCTACAATGAGCAGTTCTTC
12	NA	TRBV7-2	NA	TRBJ2-3	CATQKGADTQYF	TGTGCCACCCAAAAAGGGGCAGATACGCAGTATTTT
15	NA	TRBV6-5	TRBD1	TRBJ2-7	CASSYRDRGGYEQYF	TGTGCCAGCAGTTATCGAGACAGGGGGGGCTACGAGCAGTACTTC
14	NA	TRBV5-1	TRBD2	TRBJ2-7	CASSLAGGSYEQYF	TGCGCCAGCAGCTTGGCTGGCGGGAGCTACGAGCAGTACTTC
14	NA	TRBV10-3	NA	TRBJ2-5	CAIRREGVGETQYF	TGTGCCATCAGGCGGGAAGGGGTGGGAGAGACCCAGTACTTC
13	few	TRBV7-2	TRBD1	TRBJ1-2	CASSSRQGGGYTF	TGTGCCAGCAGCTCCCGACAGGGTGGAGGCTACACCTTC
15	NA	TRBV25-1	NA	TRBJ2-1	CASSEFPRGYNEQFF	TGTGCCAGCAGTGAATTTCCGAGGGGCTACAATGAGCAGTTCTTC
15	NA	TRBV11-2	NA	TRBJ2-1	CASSSLGLYYNEQFF	TGTGCCAGCAGCTCACTCGGACTGTATTACAATGAGCAGTTCTTC
13	NA	TRBV5-5	TRBD1	TRBJ1-4	CASSWTGGVKLFF	TGTGCCAGCAGCTGGACAGGGGGCGTTAAACTGTTTTTT
17	NA	TRBV2	NA	TRBJ2-7	CASSDVFQGRETYEQYF	TGTGCCAGCAGTGACGTATTTCAGGGTCGCGAGACCTACGAGCAGTACTTC
15	NA	TRBV7-3	TRBD1	TRBJ2-5	CASSYTGQTQETQYF	TGTGCCAGCAGCTATACGGGACAGACCCAAGAGACCCAGTACTTC
14	NA	TRBV5-1	TRBD1	TRBJ2-3	CASSLPQGPDTQYF	TGCGCCAGCAGCTTACCACAGGGGCCGGATACGCAGTATTTT
15	NA	TRBV5-1	NA	TRBJ2-7	CASSLVLDGLYEQYF	TGCGCCAGCAGCTTGGTCTTGGACGGGCTCTACGAGCAGTACTTC
15	NA	TRBV5-4	NA	TRBJ1-4	CASSTFEGGGEKLFF	TGTGCCAGCAGCACGTTCGAGGGAGGGGGGGAAAAACTGTTTTTT
13	few	TRBV6-1	NA	TRBJ1-5	CASSERLNQPQHF	TGTGCCAGCAGTGAACGCCTAAATCAGCCCCAGCATTTT
15	NA	TRBV5-1	NA	TRBJ2-7	CASSPSSLMPYEQYF	TGCGCCAGCAGCCCGAGCTCCTTGATGCCCTACGAGCAGTACTTC
14	NA	TRBV11-2	NA	TRBJ2-5	CASSLDVGQETQYF	TGTGCCAGCAGCTTAGATGTGGGCCAAGAGACCCAGTACTTC